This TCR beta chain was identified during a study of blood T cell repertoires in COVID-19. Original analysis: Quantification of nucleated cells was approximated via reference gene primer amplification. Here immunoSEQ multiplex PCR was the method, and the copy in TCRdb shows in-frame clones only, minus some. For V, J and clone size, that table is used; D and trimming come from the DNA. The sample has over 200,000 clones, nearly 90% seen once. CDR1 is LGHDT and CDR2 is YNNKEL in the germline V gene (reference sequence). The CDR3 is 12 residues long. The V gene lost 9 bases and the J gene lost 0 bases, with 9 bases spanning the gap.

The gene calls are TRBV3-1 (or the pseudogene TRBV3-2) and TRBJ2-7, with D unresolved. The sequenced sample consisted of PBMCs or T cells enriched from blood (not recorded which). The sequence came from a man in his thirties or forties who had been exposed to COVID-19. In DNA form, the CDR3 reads TGTGCCAGTGGAGACCACTCCTACGAGCAGTACTTC. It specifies CASGDHSYEQYF.